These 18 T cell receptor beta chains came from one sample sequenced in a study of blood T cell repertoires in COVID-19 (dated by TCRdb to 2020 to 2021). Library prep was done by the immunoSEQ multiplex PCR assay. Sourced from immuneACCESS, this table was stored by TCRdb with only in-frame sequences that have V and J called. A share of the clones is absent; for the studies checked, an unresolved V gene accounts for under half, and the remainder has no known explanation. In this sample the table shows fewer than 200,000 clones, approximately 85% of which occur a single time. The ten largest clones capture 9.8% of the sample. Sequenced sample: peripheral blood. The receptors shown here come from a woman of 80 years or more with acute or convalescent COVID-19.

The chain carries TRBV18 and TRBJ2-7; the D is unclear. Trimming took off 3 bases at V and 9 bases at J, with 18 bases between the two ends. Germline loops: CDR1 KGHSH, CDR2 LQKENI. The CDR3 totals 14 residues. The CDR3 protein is CASSPNSPSNGQYF. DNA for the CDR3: TGTGCCAGCTCACCTAATTCCCCCTCGAACGGGCAGTACTTC.

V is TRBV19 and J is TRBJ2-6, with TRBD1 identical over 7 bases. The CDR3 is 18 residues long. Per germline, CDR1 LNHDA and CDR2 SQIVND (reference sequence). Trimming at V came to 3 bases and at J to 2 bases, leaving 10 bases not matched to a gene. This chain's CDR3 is CASSMATGKGPGANVLTF. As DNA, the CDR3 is TGTGCCAGTAGTATGGCGACAGGGAAGGGCCCTGGGGCCAACGTCCTGACTTTC.

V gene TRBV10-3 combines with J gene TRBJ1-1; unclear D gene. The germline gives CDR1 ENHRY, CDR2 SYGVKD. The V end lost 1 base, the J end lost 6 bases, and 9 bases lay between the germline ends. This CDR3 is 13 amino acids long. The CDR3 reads CAISEWVGAEAFF. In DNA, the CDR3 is TGTGCCATCAGTGAGTGGGTCGGGGCTGAAGCTTTCTTT.

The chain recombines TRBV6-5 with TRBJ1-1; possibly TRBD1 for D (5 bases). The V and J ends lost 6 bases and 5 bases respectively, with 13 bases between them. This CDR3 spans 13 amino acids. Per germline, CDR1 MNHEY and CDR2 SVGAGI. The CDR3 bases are TGTGCCAGCAGGTCCGTGGGGGGGACTGAAGCTTTCTTT. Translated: CASRSVGGTEAFF.

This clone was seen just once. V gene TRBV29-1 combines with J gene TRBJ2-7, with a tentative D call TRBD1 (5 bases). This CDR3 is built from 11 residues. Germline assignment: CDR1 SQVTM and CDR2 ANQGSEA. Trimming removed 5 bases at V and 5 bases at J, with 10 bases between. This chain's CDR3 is CSVRLGDEQYF. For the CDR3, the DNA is TGCAGCGTTCGGTTAGGGGACGAGCAGTACTTC.

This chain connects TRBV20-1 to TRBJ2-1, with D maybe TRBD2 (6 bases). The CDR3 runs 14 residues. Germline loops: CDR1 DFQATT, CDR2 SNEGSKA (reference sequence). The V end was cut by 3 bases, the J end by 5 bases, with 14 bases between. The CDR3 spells CSASAGGTNNEQFF. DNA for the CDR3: TGCAGTGCTAGTGCCGGCGGGACCAACAATGAGCAGTTCTTC.

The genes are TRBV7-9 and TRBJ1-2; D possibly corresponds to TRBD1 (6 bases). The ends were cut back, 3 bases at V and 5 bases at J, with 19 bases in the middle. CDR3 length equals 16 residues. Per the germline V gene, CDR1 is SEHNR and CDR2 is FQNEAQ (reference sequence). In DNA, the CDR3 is TGTGCCAGCAGCTTCGCCGGCGGGGAGGGGGGATATGGCTACACCTTC. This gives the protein CASSFAGGEGGYGYTF.

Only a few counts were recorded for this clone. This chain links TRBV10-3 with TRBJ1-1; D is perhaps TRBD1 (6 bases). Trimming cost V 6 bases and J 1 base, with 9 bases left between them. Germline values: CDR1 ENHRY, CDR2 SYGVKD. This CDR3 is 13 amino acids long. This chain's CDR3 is CAIRETGNTEAFF. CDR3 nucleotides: TGTGCCATCAGAGAGACAGGGAACACTGAAGCTTTCTTT.

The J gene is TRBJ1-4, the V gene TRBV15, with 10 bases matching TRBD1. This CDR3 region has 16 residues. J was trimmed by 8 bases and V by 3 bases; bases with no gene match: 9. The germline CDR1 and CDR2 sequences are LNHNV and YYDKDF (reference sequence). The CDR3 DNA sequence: TGTGCCACCAGCAGGGGTCTCTCGGGACAGGGGGAAAAACTGTTTTTT. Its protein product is CATSRGLSGQGEKLFF. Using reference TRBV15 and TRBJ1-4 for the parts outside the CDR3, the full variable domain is DAMVIQNPRYQVTQFGKPVTLSCSQTLNHNVMYWYQQKSSQAPKLLFHYYDKDFNNEADTPDNFQSRRPNTSFCFLDIRSPGLGDTAMYLCATSRGLSGQGEKLFFGSGTQLSVL.

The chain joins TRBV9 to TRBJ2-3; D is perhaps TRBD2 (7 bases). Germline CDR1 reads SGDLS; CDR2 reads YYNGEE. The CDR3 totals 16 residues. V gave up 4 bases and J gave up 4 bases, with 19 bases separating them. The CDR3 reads CASSPPSGGGADTQYF. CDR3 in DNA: TGTGCCAGCAGCCCCCCTTCGGGGGGCGGCGCAGATACGCAGTATTTT. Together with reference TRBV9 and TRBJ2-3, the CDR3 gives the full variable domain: DSGVTQTPKHLITATGQRVTLRCSPRSGDLSVYWYQQSLDQGLQFLIQYYNGEERAKGNILERFSAQQFPDLHSELNLSSLELGDSALYFCASSPPSGGGADTQYFGPGTRLTVL.

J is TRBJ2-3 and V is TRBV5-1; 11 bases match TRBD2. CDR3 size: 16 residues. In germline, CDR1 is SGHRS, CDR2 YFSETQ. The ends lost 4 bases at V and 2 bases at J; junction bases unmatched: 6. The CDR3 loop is CASSALLAGATDTQYF. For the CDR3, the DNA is TGCGCCAGCAGCGCCCTACTAGCGGGGGCCACAGATACGCAGTATTTT. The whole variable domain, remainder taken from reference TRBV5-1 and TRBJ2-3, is KAGVTQTPRYLIKTRGQQVTLSCSPISGHRSVSWYQQTPGQGLQFLFEYFSETQRNKGNFPGRFSGRQFSNSRSEMNVSTLELGDSALYLCASSALLAGATDTQYFGPGTRLTVL.

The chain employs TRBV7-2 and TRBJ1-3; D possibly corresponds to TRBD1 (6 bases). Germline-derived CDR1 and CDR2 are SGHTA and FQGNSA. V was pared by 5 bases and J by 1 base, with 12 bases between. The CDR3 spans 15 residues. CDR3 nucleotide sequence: TGTGCCAGCAGCCTCAGAGGGGGTTCTGGAAACACCATATATTTT. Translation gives CASSLRGGSGNTIYF.

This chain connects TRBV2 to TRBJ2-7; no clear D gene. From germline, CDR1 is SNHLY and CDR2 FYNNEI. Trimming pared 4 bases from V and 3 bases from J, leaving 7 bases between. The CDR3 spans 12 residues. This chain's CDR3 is CASSGAGYEQYF. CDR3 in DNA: TGTGCCAGCAGTGGGGCTGGCTACGAGCAGTACTTC.

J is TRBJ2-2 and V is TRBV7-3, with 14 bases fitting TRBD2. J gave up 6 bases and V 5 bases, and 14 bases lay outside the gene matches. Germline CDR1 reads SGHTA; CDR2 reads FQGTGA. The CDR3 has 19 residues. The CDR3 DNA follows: TGTGCCAGCAGCCCAGGTTCCGGGACTAGCGGGAGTAGATCCGGGGAGCTGTTTTTT. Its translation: CASSPGSGTSGSRSGELFF.

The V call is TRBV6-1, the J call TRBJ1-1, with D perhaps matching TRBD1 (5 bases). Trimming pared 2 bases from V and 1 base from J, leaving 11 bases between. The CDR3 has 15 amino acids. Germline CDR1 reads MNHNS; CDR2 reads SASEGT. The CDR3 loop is CASSEFWTQNTEAFF. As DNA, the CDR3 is TGTGCCAGCAGTGAATTTTGGACACAGAACACTGAAGCTTTCTTT.

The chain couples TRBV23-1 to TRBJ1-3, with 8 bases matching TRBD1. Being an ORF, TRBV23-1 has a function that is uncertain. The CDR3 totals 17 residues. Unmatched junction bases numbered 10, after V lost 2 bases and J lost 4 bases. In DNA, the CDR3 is TGCGCCAGCAGTCAACCCTCCCGGACAGGGTACGGAAACACCATATATTTT. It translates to CASSQPSRTGYGNTIYF.

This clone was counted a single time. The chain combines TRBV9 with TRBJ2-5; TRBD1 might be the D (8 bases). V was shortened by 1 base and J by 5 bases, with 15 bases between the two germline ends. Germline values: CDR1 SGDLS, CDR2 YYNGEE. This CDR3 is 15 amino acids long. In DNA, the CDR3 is TGTGCCAGCAGCGTAAATACAGGGGGGGTGGAGACCCAGTACTTC. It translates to CASSVNTGGVETQYF.

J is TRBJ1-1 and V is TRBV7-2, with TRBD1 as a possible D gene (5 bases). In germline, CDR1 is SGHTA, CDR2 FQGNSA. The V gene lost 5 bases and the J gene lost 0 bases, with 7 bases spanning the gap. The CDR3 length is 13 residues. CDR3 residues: CASSVTVNTEAFF. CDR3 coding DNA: TGTGCCAGCAGCGTGACAGTGAACACTGAAGCTTTCTTT.